This TCR beta chain was profiled in a study of spatial heterogeneity in lung cancer. This clonotype was observed at least ten times. TCRdb called the 5' RACE reads again in MiXCR, with one record for every CDR3 protein. Altogether more than 85,000 distinct CDR3 sequences are present, around 8.6% being singletons, with the ten largest covering less than 9%. J was trimmed by 7 bases and V by 0 bases; bases with no gene match: 5. This CDR3 comprises 14 residues. The germline V gene has CDR1 ENHRY and CDR2 SYGVKD. The sample's time point: sample taken at primary tumor resection. From tumor, nontumor lung or frozen PBMC, whole RNA was taken unsorted for sequencing. Samples were obtained from some 70 donors, all untreated early-stage non-small cell lung cancer patients.

This TCR was recovered from a male donor with early-stage non-small cell lung cancer. The rearrangement links TRBV10-3 to TRBJ2-5; 7 bases align to TRBD2. The sequences come from PBMCs, collected at surgery. CDR3 amino acids: CAISESSGTGTQYF. CDR3 nucleotide sequence: TGTGCCATCAGTGAGTCAAGCGGGACGGGGACCCAGTACTTC.